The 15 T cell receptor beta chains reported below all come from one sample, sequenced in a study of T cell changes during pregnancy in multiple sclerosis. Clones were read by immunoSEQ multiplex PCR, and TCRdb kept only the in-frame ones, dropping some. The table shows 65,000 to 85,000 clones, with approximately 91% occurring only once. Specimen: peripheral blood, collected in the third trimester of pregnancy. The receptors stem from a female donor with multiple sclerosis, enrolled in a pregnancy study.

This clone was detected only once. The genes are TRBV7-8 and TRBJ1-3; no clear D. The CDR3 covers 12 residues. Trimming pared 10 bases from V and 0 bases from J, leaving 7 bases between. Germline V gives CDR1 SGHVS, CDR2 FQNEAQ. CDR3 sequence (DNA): TGTGCCATCGGGAGCTCTGGAAACACCATATATTTT. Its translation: CAIGSSGNTIYF.

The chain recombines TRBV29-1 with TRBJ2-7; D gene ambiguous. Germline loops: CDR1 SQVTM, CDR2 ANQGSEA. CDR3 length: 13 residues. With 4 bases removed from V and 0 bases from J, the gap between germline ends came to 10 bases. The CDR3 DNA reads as TGCAGCGTTGTTGTATACAGCTCCTACGAGCAGTACTTC. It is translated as CSVVVYSSYEQYF.

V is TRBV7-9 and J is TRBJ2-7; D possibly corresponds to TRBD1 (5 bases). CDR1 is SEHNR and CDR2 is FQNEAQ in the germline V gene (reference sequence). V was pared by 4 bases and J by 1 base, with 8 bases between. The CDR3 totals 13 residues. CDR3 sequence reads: CASSSTVSYEQYF. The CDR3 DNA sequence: TGTGCCAGCAGCTCGACAGTATCCTACGAGCAGTACTTC.

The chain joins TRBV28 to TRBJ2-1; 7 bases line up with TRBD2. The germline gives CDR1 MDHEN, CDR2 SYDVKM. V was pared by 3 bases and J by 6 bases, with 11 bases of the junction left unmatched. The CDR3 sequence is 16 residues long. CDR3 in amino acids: CASSFSGRGVGNEQFF. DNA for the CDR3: TGTGCCAGCAGTTTCTCGGGTCGGGGGGTAGGCAATGAGCAGTTCTTC.

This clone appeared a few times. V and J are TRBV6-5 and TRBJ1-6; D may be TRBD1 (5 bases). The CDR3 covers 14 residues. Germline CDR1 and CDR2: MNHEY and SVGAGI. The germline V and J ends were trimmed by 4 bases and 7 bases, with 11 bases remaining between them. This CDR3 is CASSSRGANSPLHF. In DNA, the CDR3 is TGTGCCAGCAGTTCGCGGGGCGCGAATTCACCCCTCCACTTT.

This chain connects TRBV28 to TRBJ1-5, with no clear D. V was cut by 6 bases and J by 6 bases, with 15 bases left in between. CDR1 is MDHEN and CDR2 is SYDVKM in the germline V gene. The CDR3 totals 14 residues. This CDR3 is CASSLFEAGQPQHF. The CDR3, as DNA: TGTGCCAGCAGCCTTTTTGAGGCTGGTCAGCCCCAGCATTTT.

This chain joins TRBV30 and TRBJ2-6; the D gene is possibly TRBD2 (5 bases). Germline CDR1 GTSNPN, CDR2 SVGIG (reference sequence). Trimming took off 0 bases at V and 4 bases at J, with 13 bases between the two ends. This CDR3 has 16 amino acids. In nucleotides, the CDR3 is TGTGCCTGGAGTGTAGATTGGGCGGGCGGGGCCAACGTCCTGACTTTC. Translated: CAWSVDWAGGANVLTF.

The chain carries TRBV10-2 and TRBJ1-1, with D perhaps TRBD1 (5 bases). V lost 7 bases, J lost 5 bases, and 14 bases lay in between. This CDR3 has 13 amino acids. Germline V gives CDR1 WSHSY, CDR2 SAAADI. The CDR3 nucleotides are TGCGCCAGCATGACGACAGCGGGAACTGAAGCTTTCTTT. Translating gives CASMTTAGTEAFF.

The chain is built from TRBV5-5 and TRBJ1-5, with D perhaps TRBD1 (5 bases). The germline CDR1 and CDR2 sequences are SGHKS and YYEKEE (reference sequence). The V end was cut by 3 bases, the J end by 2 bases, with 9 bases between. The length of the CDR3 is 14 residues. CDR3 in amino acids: CASSYETGNQPQHF. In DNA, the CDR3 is TGTGCCAGCAGCTACGAGACAGGCAATCAGCCCCAGCATTTT.

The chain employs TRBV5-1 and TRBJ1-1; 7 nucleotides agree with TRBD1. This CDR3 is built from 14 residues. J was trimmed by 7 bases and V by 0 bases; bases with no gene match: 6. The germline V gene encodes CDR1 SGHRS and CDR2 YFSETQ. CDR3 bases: TGCGCCAGCAGCTTGGCAGACAGGGACAGTGAAGCTTTCTTT. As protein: CASSLADRDSEAFF.

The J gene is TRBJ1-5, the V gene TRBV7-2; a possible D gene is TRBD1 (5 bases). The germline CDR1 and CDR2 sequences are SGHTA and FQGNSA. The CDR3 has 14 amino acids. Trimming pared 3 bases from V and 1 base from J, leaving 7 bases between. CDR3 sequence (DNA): TGTGCCAGCAGCTTGGCAGGGAGCAATCAGCCCCAGCATTTT. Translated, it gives CASSLAGSNQPQHF.

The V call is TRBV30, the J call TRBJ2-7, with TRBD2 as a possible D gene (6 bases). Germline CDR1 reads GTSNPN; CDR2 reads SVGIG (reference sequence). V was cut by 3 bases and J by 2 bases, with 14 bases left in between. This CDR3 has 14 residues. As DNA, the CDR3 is TGTGCCTGGAGACCCGCGGGGCCTACCTACGAGCAGTACTTC. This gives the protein CAWRPAGPTYEQYF.

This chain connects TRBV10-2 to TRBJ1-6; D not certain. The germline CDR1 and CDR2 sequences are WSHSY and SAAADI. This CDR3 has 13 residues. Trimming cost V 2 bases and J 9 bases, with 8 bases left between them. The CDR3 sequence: CASSEIQASPLHF. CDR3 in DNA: TGCGCCAGCAGTGAGATCCAGGCTTCACCCCTCCACTTT.

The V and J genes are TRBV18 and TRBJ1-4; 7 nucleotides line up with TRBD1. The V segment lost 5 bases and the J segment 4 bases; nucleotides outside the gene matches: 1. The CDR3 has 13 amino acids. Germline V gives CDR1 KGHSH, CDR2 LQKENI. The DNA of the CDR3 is TGTGCCAGCTCAGGACAGGTTAATGAAAAACTGTTTTTT. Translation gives CASSGQVNEKLFF.

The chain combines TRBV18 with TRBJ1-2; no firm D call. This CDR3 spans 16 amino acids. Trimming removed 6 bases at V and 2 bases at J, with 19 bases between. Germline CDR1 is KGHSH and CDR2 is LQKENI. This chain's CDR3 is CASSTSGRARNYGYTF. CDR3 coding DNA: TGTGCCAGCTCTACCAGCGGGAGGGCCCGCAACTATGGCTACACCTTC.